The entry that follows covers one TCR beta chain sequence. This clonotype was counted a few times. It lacks a known antigen. No base-level quality is on record; no much larger clone is a single base apart. These data originate in a study of response to subunit inactivated influenza vaccine (dated by TCRdb to 2017 to 2018). Notes on the research overall: Deep quantitative profiling of the T cell receptor repertoire was used in the study to follow responses to a trivalent subunit inactivated influenza vaccine. Overall study results and their limits: It was suggested by the authors that each seasonal influenza vaccination may recruit only a limited number of new T cells.

What this sample's time point label stands for: 45 days after influenza vaccine administration. For this chain, trimming is 4 bases at the V end and 2 bases at the J end, and the number of junction bases without a gene match is 7. CDR1 and CDR2 are read off the germline V gene as SGHRS and YFSETQ. From the cysteine up to the phenylalanine, the CDR3 has a length of 15 residues. The DNA shown is the 45-base CDR3, in frame from base 1. Library method: RT-PCR. TCRdb shows the sequencer as Illumina HiSeq 2500. TCRdb reworked the public reads: Q25 trimming with fastp, MiXCR clone assembly, productive beta chains retained. A single entry per CDR3 protein holds the most common genes and DNA from its merged rows. The sample table holds about half a million distinct CDR3 sequences, of which approximately 11% were seen once. The top ten hold more than 10% of the sample.

The receptor was isolated from a man between 50 and 59 years old who received an inactivated influenza vaccine. Donor details come from another sample of the same person, matched by shared clones. The V and J segments used are TRBV5-1 and TRBJ2-3; the junction holds 7 bases that match TRBD1. The starting material was PBMCs from blood, obtained roughly 48 days after vaccination. In nucleotide form, the sequence is TGCGCCAGCAGCCTTCAGACAGGGATCACAGATACGCAGTATTTT. This translates into CASSLQTGITDTQYF.